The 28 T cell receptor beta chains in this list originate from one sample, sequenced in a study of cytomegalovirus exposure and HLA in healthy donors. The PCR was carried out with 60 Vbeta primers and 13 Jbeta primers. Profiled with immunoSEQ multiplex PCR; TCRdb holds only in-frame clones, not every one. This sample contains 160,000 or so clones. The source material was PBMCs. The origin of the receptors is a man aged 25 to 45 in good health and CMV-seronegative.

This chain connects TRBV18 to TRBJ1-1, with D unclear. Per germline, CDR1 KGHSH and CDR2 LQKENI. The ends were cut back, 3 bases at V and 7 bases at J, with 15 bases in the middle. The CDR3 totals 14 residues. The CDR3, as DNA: TGTGCCAGCTCACCGTTCCCACTTGAGGGTGAAGCTTTCTTT. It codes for CASSPFPLEGEAFF.

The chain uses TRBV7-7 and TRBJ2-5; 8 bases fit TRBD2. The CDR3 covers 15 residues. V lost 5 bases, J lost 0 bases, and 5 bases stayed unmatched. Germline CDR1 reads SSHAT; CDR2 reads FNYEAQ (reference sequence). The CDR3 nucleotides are TGTGCCAGCAGCCCGAATAGCGGGGACCAAGAGACCCAGTACTTC. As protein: CASSPNSGDQETQYF.

CDR3 DNA: TGCAGCGTTGTGTTCGTTCTGAACACTGAAGCTTTCTTT. Protein: CSVVFVLNTEAFF. This chain links TRBV29-1 with TRBJ1-1; no reliable D call. Germline V gene data show CDR1 as SQVTM and CDR2 as ANQGSEA. V was pared by 4 bases and J by 0 bases, with 9 bases between. The CDR3 runs to 13 residues.

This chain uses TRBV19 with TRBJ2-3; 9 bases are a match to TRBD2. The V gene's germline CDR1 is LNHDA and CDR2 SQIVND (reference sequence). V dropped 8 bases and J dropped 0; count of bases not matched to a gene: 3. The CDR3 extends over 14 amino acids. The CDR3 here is CASASGISTDTQYF. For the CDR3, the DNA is TGTGCCAGTGCTAGCGGGATTAGCACAGATACGCAGTATTTT.

CDR3 region: CASRSPGQGGYGYTF. CDR3 in DNA: TGTGCCAGCAGATCACCGGGACAGGGGGGCTATGGCTACACCTTC. The chain joins TRBV5-4 to TRBJ1-2; TRBD1 agrees at 11 bases. CDR1 and CDR2 (germline): SGHNT, YYREEE (reference sequence). After removal of 5 bases from V and 4 bases from J, the junction contained 7 bases not matched to a gene. The length of the CDR3 is 15 residues.

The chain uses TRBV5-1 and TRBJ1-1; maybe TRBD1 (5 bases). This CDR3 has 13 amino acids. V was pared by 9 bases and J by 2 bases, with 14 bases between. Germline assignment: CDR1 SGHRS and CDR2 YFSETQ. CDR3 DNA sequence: TGCGCCACCAAGGGGTCGCCTAACACTGAAGCTTTCTTT. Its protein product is CATKGSPNTEAFF.

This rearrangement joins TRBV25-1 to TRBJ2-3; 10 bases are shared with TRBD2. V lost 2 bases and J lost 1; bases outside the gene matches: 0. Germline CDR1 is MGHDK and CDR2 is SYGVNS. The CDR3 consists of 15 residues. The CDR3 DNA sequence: TGTGCCAGCAGTGAAAGCGGGAGGGGCACAGATACGCAGTATTTT. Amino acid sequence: CASSESGRGTDTQYF. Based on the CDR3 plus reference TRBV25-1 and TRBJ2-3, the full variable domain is EADIYQTPRYLVIGTGKKITLECSQTMGHDKMYWYQQDPGMELHLIHYSYGVNSTEKGDLSSESTVSRIRTEHFPLTLESARPSHTSQYLCASSESGRGTDTQYFGPGTRLTVL.

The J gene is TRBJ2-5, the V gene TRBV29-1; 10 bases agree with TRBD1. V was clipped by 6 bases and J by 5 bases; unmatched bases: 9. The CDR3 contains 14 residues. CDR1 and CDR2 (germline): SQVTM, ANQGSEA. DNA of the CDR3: TGCAGCGTGGGAGGCGGGACAGGGGAGGAGACCCAGTACTTC. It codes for CSVGGGTGEETQYF.

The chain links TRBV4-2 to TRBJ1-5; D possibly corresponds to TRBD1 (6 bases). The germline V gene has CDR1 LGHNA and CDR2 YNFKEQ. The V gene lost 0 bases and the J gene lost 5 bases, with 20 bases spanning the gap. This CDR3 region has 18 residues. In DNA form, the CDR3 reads TGTGCCAGCAGCCAAGACCCCGCGGGGGGCGACGGGGATCAGCCCCAGCATTTT. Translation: CASSQDPAGGDGDQPQHF.

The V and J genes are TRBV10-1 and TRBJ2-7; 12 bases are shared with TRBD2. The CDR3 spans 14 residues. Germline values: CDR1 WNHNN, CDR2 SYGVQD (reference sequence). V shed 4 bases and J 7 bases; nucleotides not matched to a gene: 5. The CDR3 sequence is CASSAGLAGKEQYF. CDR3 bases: TGCGCCAGCAGTGCGGGACTAGCGGGTAAAGAGCAGTACTTC.

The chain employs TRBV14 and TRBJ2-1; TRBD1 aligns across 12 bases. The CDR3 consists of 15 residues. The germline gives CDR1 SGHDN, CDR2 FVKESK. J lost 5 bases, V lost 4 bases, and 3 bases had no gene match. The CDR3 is CASSPGQGANNEQFF. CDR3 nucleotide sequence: TGTGCCAGCAGCCCGGGACAGGGGGCCAACAATGAGCAGTTCTTC.

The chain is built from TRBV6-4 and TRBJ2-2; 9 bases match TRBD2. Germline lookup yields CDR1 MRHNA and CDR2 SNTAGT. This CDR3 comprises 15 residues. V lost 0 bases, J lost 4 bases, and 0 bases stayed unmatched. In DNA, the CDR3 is TGTGCCAGCAGTGACTCTAGCGGGAGCACCGGGGAGCTGTTTTTT. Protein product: CASSDSSGSTGELFF.

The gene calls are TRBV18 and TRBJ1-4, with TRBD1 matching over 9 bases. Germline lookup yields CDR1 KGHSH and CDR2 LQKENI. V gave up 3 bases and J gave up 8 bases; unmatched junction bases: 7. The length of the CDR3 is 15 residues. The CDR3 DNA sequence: TGTGCCAGCTCACCGGGACAGGGTAGACAAGAAAAACTGTTTTTT. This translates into CASSPGQGRQEKLFF.

CDR3 DNA: TGTGCCTGTGGCGAGGGACTGAACTCTGGGGCCAACGTCCTGACTTTC. Its protein is CACGEGLNSGANVLTF. This chain connects TRBV30 to TRBJ2-6; tentatively, D is TRBD2 (6 bases). Deletions cut 6 bases from V and 0 bases from J, with 15 bases between. Germline V gene lookup returns CDR1 GTSNPN and CDR2 SVGIG (reference sequence). The CDR3 runs 16 residues.

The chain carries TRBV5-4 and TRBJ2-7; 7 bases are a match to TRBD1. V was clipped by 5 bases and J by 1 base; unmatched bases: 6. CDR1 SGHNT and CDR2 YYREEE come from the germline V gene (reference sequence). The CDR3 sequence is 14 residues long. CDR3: CASSPGTVSYEQYF. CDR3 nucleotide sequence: TGTGCCAGCAGTCCTGGGACAGTTTCCTACGAGCAGTACTTC.

The CDR3 DNA reads TGTGCCAGCAGCTTGGTGGGGCCCGGGGAGCTGTTTTTT. This gives the protein CASSLVGPGELFF. The chain carries TRBV5-5 and TRBJ2-2; weak D call: TRBD1 (5 bases). This CDR3 is 13 amino acids long. The germline V gene encodes CDR1 SGHKS and CDR2 YYEKEE (reference sequence). The V end lost 0 bases, the J end lost 6 bases, and 6 bases lay between the germline ends.

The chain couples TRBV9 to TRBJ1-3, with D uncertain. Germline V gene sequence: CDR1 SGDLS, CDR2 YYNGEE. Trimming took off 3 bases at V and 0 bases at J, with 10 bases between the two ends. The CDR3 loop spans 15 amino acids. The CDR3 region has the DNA TGTGCCAGCAGCGGGCGGGATCACTCTGGAAACACCATATATTTT. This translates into CASSGRDHSGNTIYF.

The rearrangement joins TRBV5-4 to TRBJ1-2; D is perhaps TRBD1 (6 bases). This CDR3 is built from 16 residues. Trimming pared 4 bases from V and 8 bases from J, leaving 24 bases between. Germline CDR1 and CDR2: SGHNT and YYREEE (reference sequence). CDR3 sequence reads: CASSPGWGQRLRGYTF. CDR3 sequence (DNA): TGTGCCAGCAGCCCCGGTTGGGGGCAGCGGTTGAGGGGCTACACCTTC. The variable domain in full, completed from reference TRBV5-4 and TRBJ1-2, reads ETGVTQSPTHLIKTRGQQVTLRCSSQSGHNTVSWYQQALGQGPQFIFQYYREEENGRGNFPPRFSGLQFPNYSSELNVNALELDDSALYLCASSPGWGQRLRGYTFGSGTRLTVV.

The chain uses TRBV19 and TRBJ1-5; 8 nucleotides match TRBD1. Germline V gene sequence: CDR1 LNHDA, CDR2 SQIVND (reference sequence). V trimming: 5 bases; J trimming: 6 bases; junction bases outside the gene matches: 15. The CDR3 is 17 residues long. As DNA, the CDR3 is TGTGCCAGTAGTTGGACAGGGAGTGTGGTATCGGGTCAGCCCCAGCATTTT. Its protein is CASSWTGSVVSGQPQHF.

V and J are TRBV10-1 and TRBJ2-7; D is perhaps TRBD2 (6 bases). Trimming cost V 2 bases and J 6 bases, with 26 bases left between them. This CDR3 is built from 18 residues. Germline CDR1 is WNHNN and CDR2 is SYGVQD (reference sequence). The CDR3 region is CASSEPTPGWEVPGEQYF. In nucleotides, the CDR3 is TGCGCCAGCAGTGAGCCGACGCCGGGATGGGAGGTCCCCGGCGAGCAGTACTTC.

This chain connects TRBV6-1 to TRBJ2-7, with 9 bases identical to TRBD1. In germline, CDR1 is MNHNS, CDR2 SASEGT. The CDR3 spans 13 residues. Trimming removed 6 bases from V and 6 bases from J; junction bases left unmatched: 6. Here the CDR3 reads CASRPGQGFEQYF. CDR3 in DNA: TGTGCCAGCAGGCCGGGACAGGGCTTCGAGCAGTACTTC.

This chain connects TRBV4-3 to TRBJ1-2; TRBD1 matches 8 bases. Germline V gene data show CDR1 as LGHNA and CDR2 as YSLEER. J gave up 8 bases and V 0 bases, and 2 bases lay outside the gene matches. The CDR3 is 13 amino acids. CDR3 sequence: CASSQETGVGYTF. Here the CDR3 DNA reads TGCGCCAGCAGCCAAGAGACAGGGGTAGGCTACACCTTC.

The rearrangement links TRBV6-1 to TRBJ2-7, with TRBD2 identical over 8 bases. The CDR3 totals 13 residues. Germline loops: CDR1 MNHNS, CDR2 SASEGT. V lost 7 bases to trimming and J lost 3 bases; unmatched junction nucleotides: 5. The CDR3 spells CASNAGTSYEQYF. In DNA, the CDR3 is TGTGCCAGCAATGCCGGGACTAGCTACGAGCAGTACTTC.

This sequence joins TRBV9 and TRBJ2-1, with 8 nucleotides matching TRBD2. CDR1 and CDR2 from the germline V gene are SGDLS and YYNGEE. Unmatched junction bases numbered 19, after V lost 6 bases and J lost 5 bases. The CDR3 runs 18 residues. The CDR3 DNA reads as TGTGCCAGCACCAAGCAATTCGACGTAGCGGGACTCGACAATGAGCAGTTCTTC. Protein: CASTKQFDVAGLDNEQFF.

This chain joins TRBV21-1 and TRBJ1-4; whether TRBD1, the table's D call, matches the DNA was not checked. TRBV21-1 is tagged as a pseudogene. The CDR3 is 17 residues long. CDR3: CASSKDGGMGAGEKLFF. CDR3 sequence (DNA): TGTGCCAGCAGCAAAGATGGGGGAATGGGGGCAGGAGAAAAACTGTTTTTT.

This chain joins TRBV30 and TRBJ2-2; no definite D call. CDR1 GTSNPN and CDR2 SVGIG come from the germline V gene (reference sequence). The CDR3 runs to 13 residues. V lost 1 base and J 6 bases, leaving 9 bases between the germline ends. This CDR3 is CAWSATSAGELFF. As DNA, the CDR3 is TGTGCCTGGAGTGCGACGAGCGCCGGGGAGCTGTTTTTT.

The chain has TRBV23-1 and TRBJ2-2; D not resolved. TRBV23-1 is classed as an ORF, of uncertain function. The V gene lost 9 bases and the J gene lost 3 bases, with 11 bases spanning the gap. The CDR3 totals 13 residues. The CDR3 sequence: CARLCPYTGELFF. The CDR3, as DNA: TGCGCCAGATTGTGTCCGTACACCGGGGAGCTGTTTTTT.

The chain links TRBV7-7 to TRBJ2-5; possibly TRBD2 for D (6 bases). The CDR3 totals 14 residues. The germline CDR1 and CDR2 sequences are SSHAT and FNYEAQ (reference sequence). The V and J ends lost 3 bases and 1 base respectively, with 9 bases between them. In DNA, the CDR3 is TGTGCCAGCAGCTTGGCGGGACTCCAAGAGACCCAGTACTTC. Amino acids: CASSLAGLQETQYF.